These 21 T cell receptor beta chains came from one sample sequenced in a study of blood T cell repertoires in COVID-19. TCRdb's table, derived via immunoSEQ multiplex PCR, lists solely in-frame clones and lacks some. The repertoire holds about 140,000 clones, with 84% as singletons. The sequenced sample consisted of PBMCs or T cells enriched from blood (not recorded which). The receptors were sampled from a woman between 45 and 65 years old with acute COVID-19.

The CDR3 here is CASSLGQGLSGNTIYF. The CDR3, as DNA: TGTGCCAGCAGCTTGGGACAGGGCCTCTCTGGAAACACCATATATTTT. This chain joins TRBV7-9 and TRBJ1-3, with 9 bases lining up with TRBD1. The CDR3 is 16 residues long. Germline trimming cut 3 bases from V and 0 bases from J; bases unmatched to any gene: 3. Germline values: CDR1 SEHNR, CDR2 FQNEAQ (reference sequence).

The V gene is TRBV19, the J gene TRBJ1-5; perhaps TRBD1 as D (5 bases). This CDR3 contains 14 residues. The V gene's germline CDR1 is LNHDA and CDR2 SQIVND (reference sequence). Trimming removed 7 bases at V and 0 bases at J, with 10 bases between. The chain's CDR3 is CASTGGLSNQPQHF. The CDR3 DNA is TGTGCCAGTACCGGGGGACTTAGCAATCAGCCCCAGCATTTT.

The chain carries TRBV21-1 and TRBJ2-2; the D segment call TRBD1 is taken from the table without a DNA check. TRBV21-1 is reported as a pseudogene. The CDR3 runs to 20 residues. The CDR3 region has the DNA TGTGCCAGCAGCAAAGAGGAGCCGGGCCAGGGGACCCTGAACACCGGGGAGCTGTTTTTT. It translates to CASSKEEPGQGTLNTGELFF.

The gene calls are TRBV30 and TRBJ1-4, with D possibly TRBD1 on 6 matching bases. V lost 2 bases and J lost 4, with 14 bases in between. The germline gives CDR1 GTSNPN, CDR2 SVGIG (reference sequence). CDR3 length equals 15 residues. CDR3 nucleotides: TGTGCCTGGAGTAGGAACAGGGCAATTAATGAAAAACTGTTTTTT. This sequence encodes CAWSRNRAINEKLFF.

The J gene is TRBJ2-2, the V gene TRBV5-5; 7 positions agree with TRBD2. This CDR3 has 16 residues. V shed 0 bases, J shed 0 bases, and the junction held 2 bases outside the gene matches. Germline V gene lookup returns CDR1 SGHKS and CDR2 YYEKEE (reference sequence). The CDR3 bases are TGTGCCAGCAGCTTGGTGGCGGGGGCGAACACCGGGGAGCTGTTTTTT. Protein product: CASSLVAGANTGELFF.

CDR3 DNA sequence: TGTGCCAGCAGTTTAGGGGGGGCGAGAGGAAACACCATATATTTT. Translating it yields CASSLGGARGNTIYF. This chain joins TRBV28 and TRBJ1-3; D perhaps matches TRBD1 (6 bases). The CDR3 is 15 amino acids. V lost 2 bases and J 4 bases, leaving 12 bases between the germline ends. The germline gives CDR1 MDHEN, CDR2 SYDVKM.

The gene calls are TRBV11-1 and TRBJ1-1; 8 nucleotides align to TRBD1. The germline V gene has CDR1 SGHAT and CDR2 FQDESV (reference sequence). With V trimmed by 4 bases and J by 0 bases, 4 bases remained unmatched. This CDR3 comprises 15 residues. The CDR3 loop reads CASSYRQGLNTEAFF. As DNA, the CDR3 is TGTGCCAGCAGCTACCGACAGGGGTTGAACACTGAAGCTTTCTTT.

J is TRBJ1-4 and V is TRBV7-9; 8 positions agree with TRBD1. Looked up from germline, CDR1 is SEHNR and CDR2 is FQNEAQ (reference sequence). V lost 4 bases to trimming and J lost 5 bases; unmatched junction nucleotides: 3. The CDR3 has 14 residues. As DNA, the CDR3 is TGTGCCAGCAGCTCCTGGACAGGGAATGAAAAACTGTTTTTT. Translating gives CASSSWTGNEKLFF.

The chain combines TRBV29-1 with TRBJ1-2, with 8 nucleotides matching TRBD1. The germline V gene has CDR1 SQVTM and CDR2 ANQGSEA. The length of the CDR3 is 13 residues. With V trimmed by 3 bases and J by 8 bases, 8 bases remained unmatched. This CDR3 reads CSVDGQGGEGYTF. In DNA, the CDR3 is TGCAGCGTTGATGGACAGGGCGGTGAAGGCTACACCTTC.

This sequence joins TRBV6-5 and TRBJ1-2; tentatively, D is TRBD1 (6 bases). CDR3 length: 13 residues. Germline CDR1 is MNHEY and CDR2 is SVGAGI. Trimming shortened V by 7 bases and J by 4 bases, and 13 bases separated the two germline ends. The CDR3 nucleotides read TGTGCCAGCATGTCAGACAGGAGCTATGGCTACACCTTC. Protein product: CASMSDRSYGYTF.

The rearrangement joins TRBV28 to TRBJ1-2; 9 bases line up with TRBD1. Germline V CDR1 and CDR2: MDHEN, SYDVKM. The CDR3 contains 14 residues. J lost 4 bases, V lost 6 bases, and 6 bases had no gene match. CDR3 amino acids: CASSTGGRSYGYTF. The CDR3 DNA follows: TGTGCCAGCAGCACAGGGGGCAGGAGCTATGGCTACACCTTC.

This clone was observed a single time. The CDR3 protein is CASSFGGASVEQYF. CDR3 DNA sequence: TGCGCCAGCAGCTTTGGGGGGGCTTCCGTCGAGCAGTACTTC. This chain uses TRBV5-1 with TRBJ2-7; possibly TRBD2 for D (7 bases). This CDR3 has 14 residues. V was trimmed by 2 bases and J by 6 bases, leaving 15 bases between them. Germline assignment: CDR1 SGHRS and CDR2 YFSETQ.

This chain connects TRBV11-2 to TRBJ1-5, with D maybe TRBD1 (6 bases). V was pared by 4 bases and J by 2 bases, with 12 bases between. In germline, CDR1 is SGHAT, CDR2 FQNNGV. The CDR3 sequence is 15 residues long. CDR3: CASSSSGAGNQPQHF. Here the CDR3 DNA reads TGTGCCAGCAGCTCATCAGGGGCGGGCAATCAGCCCCAGCATTTT.

V usage is TRBV4-3 and J usage is TRBJ2-7; 8 bases align to TRBD1. This CDR3 contains 17 residues. Germline CDR1 is LGHNA and CDR2 is YSLEER. The V gene end was trimmed by 2 bases and the J gene end by 4 bases; junction bases not matched to a gene: 13. CDR3 coding DNA: TGCGCCAGCAGCCAATCCCACAGGGGGGTGGGGGTTTACGAGCAGTACTTC. Amino acids: CASSQSHRGVGVYEQYF.

This clone was counted a single time. The chain carries TRBV5-1 and TRBJ1-1; no reliable D call. The length of the CDR3 is 16 residues. Trimming stripped 2 bases from V and 0 bases from J, with 14 bases between. Germline-derived CDR1 and CDR2 are SGHRS and YFSETQ. CDR3 coding DNA: TGCGCCAGCAGCTTTAATGGAGCTATAATGAACACTGAAGCTTTCTTT. Its translation: CASSFNGAIMNTEAFF.

The gene calls are TRBV28 and TRBJ2-1, with 10 bases identical to TRBD1. V lost 6 bases to trimming and J lost 9 bases; unmatched junction nucleotides: 5. The CDR3 length is 13 residues. Germline-derived CDR1 and CDR2 are MDHEN and SYDVKM. This CDR3 reads CASSDRGQGEQFF. The CDR3 DNA is TGTGCCAGCAGCGACAGGGGGCAGGGTGAGCAGTTCTTC.

Remarks on this clone: A read error may account for a junction end that differs from germline. The genes are TRBV9 and TRBJ1-2; D is unclear. In germline, CDR1 is SGDLS, CDR2 YYNGEE. The CDR3 contains 12 residues. In DNA, the CDR3 is TGTGCCAGCGGCGTCACTAACTATGGCTACACCTTC. Amino acids: CASGVTNYGYTF. The full variable domain, rest sourced from reference TRBV9 and TRBJ1-2, is DSGVTQTPKHLITATGQRVTLRCSPRSGDLSVYWYQQSLDQGLQFLIQYYNGEERAKGNILERFSAQQFPDLHSELNLSSLELGDSALYFCASGVTNYGYTFGSGTRLTVV.

V and J are TRBV3-1 (or the pseudogene TRBV3-2) and TRBJ1-5; D is unclear. Germline CDR1 and CDR2: LGHDT and YNNKEL (reference sequence). Trimming removed 0 bases from V and 3 bases from J, with 15 bases in between. The CDR3 is 17 residues long. This chain's CDR3 is CASSQDRPAVPNQPQHF. The CDR3 DNA is TGTGCCAGCAGCCAAGATCGTCCGGCGGTCCCCAATCAGCCCCAGCATTTT.

The rearrangement joins TRBV19 to TRBJ1-5, with D possibly being TRBD1 (6 bases). This CDR3 is built from 13 residues. V lost 6 bases and J 7 bases, leaving 13 bases between the germline ends. Germline CDR1 is LNHDA and CDR2 is SQIVND (reference sequence). In DNA, the CDR3 is TGTGCCAGTAGCCCAGGGGATCTGCAGCCCCAGCATTTT. Amino acid sequence: CASSPGDLQPQHF.

This chain connects TRBV7-2 to TRBJ2-3; tentative D call: TRBD2 (6 bases). CDR1 and CDR2 (germline): SGHTA, FQGNSA. This CDR3 has 13 residues. The germline V and J ends were trimmed by 4 bases and 5 bases, with 10 bases remaining between them. CDR3 bases: TGTGCCAGCAGCTCCCCGGGGGAAGATACGCAGTATTTT. The encoded protein is CASSSPGEDTQYF.

In regard to this clone: This CDR3 is also generated by other DNA sequences in the sample. The V gene is TRBV30, the J gene TRBJ1-5, with D possibly TRBD1 on 5 matching bases. The CDR3 sequence is 13 residues long. CDR1 is GTSNPN, CDR2 SVGIG, per germline (reference sequence). Trimming left V 0 bases short and J 5 bases short, with 8 bases between. DNA of the CDR3: TGTGCCTGGAGTGTCCAGGGCGATCAGCCCCAGCATTTT. Protein sequence: CAWSVQGDQPQHF.